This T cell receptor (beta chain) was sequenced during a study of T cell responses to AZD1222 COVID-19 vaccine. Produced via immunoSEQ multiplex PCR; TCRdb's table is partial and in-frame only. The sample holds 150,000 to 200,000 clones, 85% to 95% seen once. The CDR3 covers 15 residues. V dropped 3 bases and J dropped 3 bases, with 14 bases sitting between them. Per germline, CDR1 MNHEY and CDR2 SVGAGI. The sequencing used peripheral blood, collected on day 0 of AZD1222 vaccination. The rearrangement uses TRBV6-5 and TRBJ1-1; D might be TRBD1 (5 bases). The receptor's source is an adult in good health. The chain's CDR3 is CASSYSLTDYTEAFF. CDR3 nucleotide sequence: TGTGCCAGCAGTTATTCCTTGACAGACTACACTGAAGCTTTCTTT.